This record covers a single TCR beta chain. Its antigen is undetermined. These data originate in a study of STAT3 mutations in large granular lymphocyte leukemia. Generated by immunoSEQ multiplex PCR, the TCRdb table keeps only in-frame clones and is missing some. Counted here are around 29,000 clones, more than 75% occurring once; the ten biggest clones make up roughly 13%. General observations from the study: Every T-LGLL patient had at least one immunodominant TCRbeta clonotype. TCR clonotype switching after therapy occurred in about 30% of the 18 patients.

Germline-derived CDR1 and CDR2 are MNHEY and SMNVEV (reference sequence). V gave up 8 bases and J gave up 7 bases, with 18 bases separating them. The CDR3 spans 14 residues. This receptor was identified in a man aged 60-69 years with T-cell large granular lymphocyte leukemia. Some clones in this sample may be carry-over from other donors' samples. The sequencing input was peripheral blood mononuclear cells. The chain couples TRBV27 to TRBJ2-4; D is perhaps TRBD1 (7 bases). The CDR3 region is CASSSPAGGNIQYF. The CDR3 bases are TGTGCCAGCTCCTCCCCGGCAGGGGGGAACATTCAGTACTTC.